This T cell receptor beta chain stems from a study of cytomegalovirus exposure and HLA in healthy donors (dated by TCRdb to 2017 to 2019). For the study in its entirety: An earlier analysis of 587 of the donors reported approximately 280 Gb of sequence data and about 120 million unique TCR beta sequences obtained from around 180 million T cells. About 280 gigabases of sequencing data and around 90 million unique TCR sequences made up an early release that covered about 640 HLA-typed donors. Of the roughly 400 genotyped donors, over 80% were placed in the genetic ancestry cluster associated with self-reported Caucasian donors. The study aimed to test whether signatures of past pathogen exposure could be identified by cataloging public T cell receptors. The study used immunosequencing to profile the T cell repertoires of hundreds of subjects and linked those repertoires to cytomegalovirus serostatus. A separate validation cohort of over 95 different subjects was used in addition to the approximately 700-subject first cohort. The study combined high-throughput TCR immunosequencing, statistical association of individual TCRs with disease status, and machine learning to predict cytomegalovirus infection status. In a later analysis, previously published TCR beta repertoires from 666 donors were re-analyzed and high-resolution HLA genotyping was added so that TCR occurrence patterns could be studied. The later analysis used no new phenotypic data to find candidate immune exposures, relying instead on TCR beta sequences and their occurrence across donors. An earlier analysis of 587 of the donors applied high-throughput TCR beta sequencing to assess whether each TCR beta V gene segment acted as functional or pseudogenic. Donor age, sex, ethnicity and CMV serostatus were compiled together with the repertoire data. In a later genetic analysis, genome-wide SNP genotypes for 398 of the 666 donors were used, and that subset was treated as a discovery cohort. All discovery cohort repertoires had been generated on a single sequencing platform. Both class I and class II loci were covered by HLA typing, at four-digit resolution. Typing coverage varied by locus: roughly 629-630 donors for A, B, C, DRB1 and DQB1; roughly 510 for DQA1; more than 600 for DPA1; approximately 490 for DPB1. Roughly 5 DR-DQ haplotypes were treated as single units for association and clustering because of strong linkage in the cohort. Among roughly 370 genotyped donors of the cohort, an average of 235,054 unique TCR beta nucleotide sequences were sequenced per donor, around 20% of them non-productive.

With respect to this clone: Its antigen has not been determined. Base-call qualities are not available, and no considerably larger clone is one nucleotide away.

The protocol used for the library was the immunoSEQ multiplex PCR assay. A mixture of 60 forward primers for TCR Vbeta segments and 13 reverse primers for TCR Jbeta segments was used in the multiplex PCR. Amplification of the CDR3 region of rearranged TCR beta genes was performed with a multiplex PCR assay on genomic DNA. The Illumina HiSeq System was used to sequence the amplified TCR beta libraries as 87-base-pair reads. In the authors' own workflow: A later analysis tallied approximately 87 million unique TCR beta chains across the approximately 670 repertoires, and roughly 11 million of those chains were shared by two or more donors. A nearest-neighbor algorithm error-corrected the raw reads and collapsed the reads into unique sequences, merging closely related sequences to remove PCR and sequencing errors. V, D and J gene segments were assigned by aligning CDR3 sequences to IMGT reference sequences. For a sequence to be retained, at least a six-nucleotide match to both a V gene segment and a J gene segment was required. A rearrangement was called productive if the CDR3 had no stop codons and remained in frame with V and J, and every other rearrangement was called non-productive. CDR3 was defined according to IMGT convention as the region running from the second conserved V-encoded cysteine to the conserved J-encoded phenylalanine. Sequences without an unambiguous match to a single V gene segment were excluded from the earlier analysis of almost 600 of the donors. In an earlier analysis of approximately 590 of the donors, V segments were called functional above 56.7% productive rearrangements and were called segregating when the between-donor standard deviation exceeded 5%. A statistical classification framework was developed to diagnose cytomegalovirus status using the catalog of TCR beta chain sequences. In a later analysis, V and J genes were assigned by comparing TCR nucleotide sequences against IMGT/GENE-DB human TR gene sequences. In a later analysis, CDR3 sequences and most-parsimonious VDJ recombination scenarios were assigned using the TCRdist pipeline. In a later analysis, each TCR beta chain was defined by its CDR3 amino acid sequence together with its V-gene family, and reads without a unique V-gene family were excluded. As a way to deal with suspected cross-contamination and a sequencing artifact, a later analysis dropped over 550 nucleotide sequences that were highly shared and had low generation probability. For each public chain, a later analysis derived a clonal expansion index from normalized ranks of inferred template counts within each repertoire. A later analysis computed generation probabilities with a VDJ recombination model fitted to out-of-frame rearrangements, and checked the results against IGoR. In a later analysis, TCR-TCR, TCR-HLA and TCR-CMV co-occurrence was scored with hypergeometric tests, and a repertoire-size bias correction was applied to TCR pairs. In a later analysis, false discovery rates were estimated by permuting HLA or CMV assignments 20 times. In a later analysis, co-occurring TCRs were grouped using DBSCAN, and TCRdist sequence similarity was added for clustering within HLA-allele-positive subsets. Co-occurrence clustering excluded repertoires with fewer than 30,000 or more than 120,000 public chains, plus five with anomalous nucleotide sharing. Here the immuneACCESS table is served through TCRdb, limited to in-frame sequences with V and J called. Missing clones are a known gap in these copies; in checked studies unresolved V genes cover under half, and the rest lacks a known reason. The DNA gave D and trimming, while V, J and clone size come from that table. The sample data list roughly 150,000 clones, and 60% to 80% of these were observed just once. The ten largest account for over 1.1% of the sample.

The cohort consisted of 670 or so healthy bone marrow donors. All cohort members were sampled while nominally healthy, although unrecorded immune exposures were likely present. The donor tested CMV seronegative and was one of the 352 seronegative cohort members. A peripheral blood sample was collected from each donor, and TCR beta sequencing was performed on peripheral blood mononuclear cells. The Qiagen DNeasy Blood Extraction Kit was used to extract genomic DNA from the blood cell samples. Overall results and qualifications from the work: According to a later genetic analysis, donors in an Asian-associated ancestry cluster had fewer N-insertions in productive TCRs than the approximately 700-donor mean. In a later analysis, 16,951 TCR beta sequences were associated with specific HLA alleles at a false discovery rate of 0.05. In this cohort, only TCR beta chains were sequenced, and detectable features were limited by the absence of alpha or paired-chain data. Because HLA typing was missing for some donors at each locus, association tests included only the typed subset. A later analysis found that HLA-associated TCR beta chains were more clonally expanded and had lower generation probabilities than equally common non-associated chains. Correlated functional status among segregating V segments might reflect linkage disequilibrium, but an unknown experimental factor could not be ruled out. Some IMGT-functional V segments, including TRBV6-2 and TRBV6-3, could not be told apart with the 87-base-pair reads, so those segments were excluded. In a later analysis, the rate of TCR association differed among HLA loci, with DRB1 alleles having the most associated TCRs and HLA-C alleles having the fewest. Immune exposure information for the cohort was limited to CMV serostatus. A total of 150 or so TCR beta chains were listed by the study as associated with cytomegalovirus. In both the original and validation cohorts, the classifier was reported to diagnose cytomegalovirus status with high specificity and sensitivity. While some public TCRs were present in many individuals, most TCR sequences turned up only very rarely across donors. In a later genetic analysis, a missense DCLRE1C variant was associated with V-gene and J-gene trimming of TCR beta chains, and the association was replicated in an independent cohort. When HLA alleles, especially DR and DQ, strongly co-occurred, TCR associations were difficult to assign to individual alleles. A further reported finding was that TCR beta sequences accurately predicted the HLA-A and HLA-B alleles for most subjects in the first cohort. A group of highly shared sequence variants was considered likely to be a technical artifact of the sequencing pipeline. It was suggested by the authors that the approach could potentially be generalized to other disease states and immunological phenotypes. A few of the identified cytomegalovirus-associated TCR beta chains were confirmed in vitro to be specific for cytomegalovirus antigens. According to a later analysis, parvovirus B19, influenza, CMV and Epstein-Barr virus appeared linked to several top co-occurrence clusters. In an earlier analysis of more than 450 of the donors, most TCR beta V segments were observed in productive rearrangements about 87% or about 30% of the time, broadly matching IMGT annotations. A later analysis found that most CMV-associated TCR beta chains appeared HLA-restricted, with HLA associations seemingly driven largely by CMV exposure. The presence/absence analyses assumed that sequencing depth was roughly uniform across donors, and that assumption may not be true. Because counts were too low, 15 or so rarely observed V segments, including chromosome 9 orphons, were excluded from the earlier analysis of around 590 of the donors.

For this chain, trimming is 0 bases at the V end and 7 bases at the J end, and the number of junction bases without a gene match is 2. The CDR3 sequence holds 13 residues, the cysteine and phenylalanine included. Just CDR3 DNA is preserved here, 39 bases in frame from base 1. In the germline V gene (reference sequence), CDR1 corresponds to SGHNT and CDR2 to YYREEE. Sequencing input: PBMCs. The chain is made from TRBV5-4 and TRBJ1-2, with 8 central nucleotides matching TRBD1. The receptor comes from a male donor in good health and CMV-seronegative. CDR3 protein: CASSLDRGGGYTF. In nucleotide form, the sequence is TGTGCCAGCAGCTTGGACAGGGGGGGTGGCTACACCTTC. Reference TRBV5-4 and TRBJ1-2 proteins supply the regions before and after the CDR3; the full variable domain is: ETGVTQSPTHLIKTRGQQVTLRCSSQSGHNTVSWYQQALGQGPQFIFQYYREEENGRGNFPPRFSGLQFPNYSSELNVNALELDDSALYLCASSLDRGGGYTFGSGTRLTVV.